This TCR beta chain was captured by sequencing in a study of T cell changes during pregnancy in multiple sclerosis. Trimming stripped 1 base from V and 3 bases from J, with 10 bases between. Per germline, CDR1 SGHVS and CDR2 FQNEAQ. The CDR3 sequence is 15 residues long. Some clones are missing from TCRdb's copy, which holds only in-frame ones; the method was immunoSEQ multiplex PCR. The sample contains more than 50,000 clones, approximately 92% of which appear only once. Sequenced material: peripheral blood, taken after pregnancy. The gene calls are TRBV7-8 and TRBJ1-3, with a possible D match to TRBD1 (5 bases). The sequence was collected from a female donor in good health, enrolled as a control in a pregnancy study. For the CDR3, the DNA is TGTGCCAGCAGCTTAGAGGGGACTTTTGGAAACACCATATATTTT. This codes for CASSLEGTFGNTIYF.